This entry describes one TCR beta chain. This clone was counted between two and nine times. Its antigen is not yet known. No per-base quality is available; no much larger clone lies one base away. Relative to germline, V is 3 bases shorter and J is 0 bases shorter, with 12 bases between their ends. The germline V gene (reference sequence) gives CDR1 as LNHDA and CDR2 as SQIVND. The CDR3 has 16 amino acids, counting the end cysteine and phenylalanine. The read is trimmed to its CDR3 DNA, 48 bases read in frame from base 1. In the prospective study, participants were roughly 18 to 89 years old, resided in about two dozen geographic areas of the United States, and were enrolled through a virtual design. In the prospective study, cohorts were assigned on the basis of participant-reported clinical history obtained from a screening survey and a study questionnaire. Recovered participants in ImmuneRACE Cohort 3 were defined by two consecutive negative NP/OP PCR tests, clearance by a healthcare professional, or resolution of symptoms. In the prospective study, mobile phlebotomists collected whole blood, serum and a nasopharyngeal or oropharyngeal swab from each participant. Over an approximately 2-month period, participants in the prospective study had the option of providing additional blood draws and questionnaires. Before DNA extraction, prospective study blood samples were shipped either frozen or at room temperature.

TCRbeta CDR3 regions were amplified from genomic DNA using the immunoSEQ Assay, a bias-controlled multiplex PCR. For the original study's pipeline: The number of nucleated cells in each sample was estimated from the amplification of reference gene primers within the assay. Sequence reads were collapsed and filtered to measure the absolute abundance of every unique TCRbeta CDR3 rearrangement. For each sample, productive Simpson clonality was calculated as the square root of Simpson's diversity index across productive rearrangements. TCRdb retrieved this table from immuneACCESS and kept in-frame rearrangements only. Not all clones are present; in checked studies, unresolved V genes account for under half, and no reason is known for the remainder. That table is the source of V, J and clone size, and D and trimming were worked out from the DNA. The sample includes about 220,000 clones, with 82% observed a single time. The ten largest account for over 12% of the sample.

The entry originates in a study of blood T cell repertoires in COVID-19 (dated by TCRdb to 2018 to 2020). Regarding the research as a whole: The collaborator samples originated in the United States, Italy and Spain and spanned the acute and convalescent phases of COVID-19. Samples came from the ongoing ImmuneRACE study (first 160 participants) plus 1,254 subjects from 6 global collaborators. HLA class I and class II types, where available, came from metadata supplied by the sample provider rather than from assay-based typing. The material from the prospective study consisted of cDNA or gDNA derived from T cells, B-cell-depleted T cells, or PBMCs. The repertoires were made available in a free public database intended to serve as a resource for research on the immune response to SARS-CoV-2. Sample metadata almost always included a de-identified subject ID, COVID-19 status, age in years and sex. The dataset comprised deeply sampled blood TCRbeta repertoires from subjects exposed to, actively infected with, or recovered from COVID-19. Results and caveats for the whole study, not just this receptor: The quantity of clinical and demographic metadata differed by source and by participant and was supplied without curation.

Sequencing was done on a sample of PBMCs or T cells enriched from blood (not recorded which). The origin of this receptor is a man in his forties who had recovered from COVID-19. Here the chain combines TRBV19 and TRBJ1-5, with TRBD1 tentatively as D gene (6 bases match). The CDR3 amino acid sequence is: CASSMRGGHSNQPQHF. The nucleotides read TGTGCCAGTAGTATGCGGGGGGGGCATAGCAATCAGCCCCAGCATTTT.